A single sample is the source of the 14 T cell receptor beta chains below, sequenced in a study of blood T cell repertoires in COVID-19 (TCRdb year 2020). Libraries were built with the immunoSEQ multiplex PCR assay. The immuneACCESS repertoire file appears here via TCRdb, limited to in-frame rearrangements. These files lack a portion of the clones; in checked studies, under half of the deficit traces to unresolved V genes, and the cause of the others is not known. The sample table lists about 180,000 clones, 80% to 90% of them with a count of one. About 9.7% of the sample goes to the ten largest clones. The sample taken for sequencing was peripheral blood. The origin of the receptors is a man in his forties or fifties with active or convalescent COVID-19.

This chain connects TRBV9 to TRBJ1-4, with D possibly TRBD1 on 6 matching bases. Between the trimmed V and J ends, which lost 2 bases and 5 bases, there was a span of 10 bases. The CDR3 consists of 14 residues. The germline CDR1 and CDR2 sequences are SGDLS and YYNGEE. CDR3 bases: TGTGCCAGCAGCGTTAATACAGGGAATGAAAAACTGTTTTTT. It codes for CASSVNTGNEKLFF.

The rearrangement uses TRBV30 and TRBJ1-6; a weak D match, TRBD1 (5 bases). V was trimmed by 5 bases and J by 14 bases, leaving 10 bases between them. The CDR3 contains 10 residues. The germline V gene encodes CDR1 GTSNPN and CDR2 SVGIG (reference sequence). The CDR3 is CAWGTQSLHF. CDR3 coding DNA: TGTGCCTGGGGGACTCAATCCCTCCACTTT.

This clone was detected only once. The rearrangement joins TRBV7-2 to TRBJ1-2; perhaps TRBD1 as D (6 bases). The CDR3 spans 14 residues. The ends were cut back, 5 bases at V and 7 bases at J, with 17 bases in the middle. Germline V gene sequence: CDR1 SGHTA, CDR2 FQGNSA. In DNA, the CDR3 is TGTGCCAGCAGCCCCGACAGGATTACACGTGGCTACACCTTC. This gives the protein CASSPDRITRGYTF. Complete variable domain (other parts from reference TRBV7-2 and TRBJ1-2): GAGVSQSPSNKVTEKGKDVELRCDPISGHTALYWYRQSLGQGLEFLIYFQGNSAPDKSGLPSDRFSAERTGGSVSTLTIQRTQQEDSAVYLCASSPDRITRGYTFGSGTRLTVV.

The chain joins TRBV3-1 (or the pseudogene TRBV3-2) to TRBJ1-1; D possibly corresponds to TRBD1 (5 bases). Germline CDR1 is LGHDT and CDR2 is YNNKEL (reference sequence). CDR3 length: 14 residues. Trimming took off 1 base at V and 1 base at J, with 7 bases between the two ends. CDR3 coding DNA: TGTGCCAGCAGCCAAGGAAGGGGGAACACTGAAGCTTTCTTT. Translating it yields CASSQGRGNTEAFF.

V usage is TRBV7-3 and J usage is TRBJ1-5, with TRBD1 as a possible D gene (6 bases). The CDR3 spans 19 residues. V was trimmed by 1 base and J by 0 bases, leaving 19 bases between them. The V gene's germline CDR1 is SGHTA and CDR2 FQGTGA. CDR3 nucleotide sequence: TGTGCCAGCAGCTTAAAGGGTCACGCAGGGGCGGCTAGCAATCAGCCCCAGCATTTT. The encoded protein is CASSLKGHAGAASNQPQHF.

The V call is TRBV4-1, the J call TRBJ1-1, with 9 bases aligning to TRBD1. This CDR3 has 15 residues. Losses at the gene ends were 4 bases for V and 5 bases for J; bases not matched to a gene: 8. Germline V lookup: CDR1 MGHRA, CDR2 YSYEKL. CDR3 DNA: TGCGCCAGCAGCCCCGAACAGGGGGCGAGGACTGAAGCTTTCTTT. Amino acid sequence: CASSPEQGARTEAFF.

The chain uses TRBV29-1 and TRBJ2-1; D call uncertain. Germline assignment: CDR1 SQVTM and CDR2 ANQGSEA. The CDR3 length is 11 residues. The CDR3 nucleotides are TGCAGTCTACGCTCCTACAATGAGCAGTTCTTC. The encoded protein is CSLRSYNEQFF.

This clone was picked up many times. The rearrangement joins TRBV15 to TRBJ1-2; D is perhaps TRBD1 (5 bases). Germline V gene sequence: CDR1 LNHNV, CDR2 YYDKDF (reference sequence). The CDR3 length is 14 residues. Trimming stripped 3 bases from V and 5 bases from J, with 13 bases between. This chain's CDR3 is CATSSYGGSYGYTF. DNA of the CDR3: TGTGCCACCAGCAGCTACGGGGGATCATATGGCTACACCTTC. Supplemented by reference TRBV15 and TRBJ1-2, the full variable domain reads DAMVIQNPRYQVTQFGKPVTLSCSQTLNHNVMYWYQQKSSQAPKLLFHYYDKDFNNEADTPDNFQSRRPNTSFCFLDIRSPGLGDTAMYLCATSSYGGSYGYTFGSGTRLTVV.

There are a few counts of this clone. The CDR3 coding sequence is TGTGCCAGCAGAGAGAGACAGGGAGCTAGTGATGGCTACACCTTC. Translating it yields CASRERQGASDGYTF. The V and J genes are TRBV5-4 and TRBJ1-2; 7 bases fit TRBD1. The CDR3 is 15 residues long. Germline V gene sequence: CDR1 SGHNT, CDR2 YYREEE (reference sequence). The junction had 13 bases not matched to a gene; V was cut back by 5 bases and J by 6 bases.

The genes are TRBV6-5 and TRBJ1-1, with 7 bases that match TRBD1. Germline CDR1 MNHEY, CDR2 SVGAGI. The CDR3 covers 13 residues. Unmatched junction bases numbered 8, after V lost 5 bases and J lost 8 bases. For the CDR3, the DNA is TGTGCCAGCAGTACCACGCCCAGGGGGGAAGCTTTCTTT. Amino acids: CASSTTPRGEAFF.

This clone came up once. CDR3 coding DNA: TGTGCCAGTAGTCAGGGGTTTTACGAGCAGTACTTC. Its protein is CASSQGFYEQYF. The chain employs TRBV19 and TRBJ2-7; possible D gene TRBD1, 6 bases. Trimming removed 5 bases from V and 4 bases from J, with 9 bases in between. Germline V CDR1 and CDR2: LNHDA, SQIVND (reference sequence). CDR3 length: 12 amino acids.

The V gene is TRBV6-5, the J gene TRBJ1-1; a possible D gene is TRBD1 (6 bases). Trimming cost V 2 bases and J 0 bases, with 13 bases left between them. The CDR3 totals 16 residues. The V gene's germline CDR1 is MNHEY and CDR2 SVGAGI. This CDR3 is CASSYDQWTVNTEAFF. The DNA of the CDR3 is TGTGCCAGCAGTTACGATCAATGGACAGTGAACACTGAAGCTTTCTTT.

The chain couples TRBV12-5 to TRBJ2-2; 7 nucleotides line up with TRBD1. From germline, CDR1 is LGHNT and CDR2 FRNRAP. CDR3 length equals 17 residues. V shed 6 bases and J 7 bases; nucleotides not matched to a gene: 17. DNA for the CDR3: TGTGCTAGTGGACAAAACCGGAACGACAGGGTCGGCGGGGAGCTGTTTTTT. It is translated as CASGQNRNDRVGGELFF.

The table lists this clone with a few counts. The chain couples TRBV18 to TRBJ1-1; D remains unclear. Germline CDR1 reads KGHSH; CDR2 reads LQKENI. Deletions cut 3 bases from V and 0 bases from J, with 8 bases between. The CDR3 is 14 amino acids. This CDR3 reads CASSPQAMNTEAFF. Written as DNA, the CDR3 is TGTGCCAGCTCACCGCAGGCTATGAACACTGAAGCTTTCTTT.